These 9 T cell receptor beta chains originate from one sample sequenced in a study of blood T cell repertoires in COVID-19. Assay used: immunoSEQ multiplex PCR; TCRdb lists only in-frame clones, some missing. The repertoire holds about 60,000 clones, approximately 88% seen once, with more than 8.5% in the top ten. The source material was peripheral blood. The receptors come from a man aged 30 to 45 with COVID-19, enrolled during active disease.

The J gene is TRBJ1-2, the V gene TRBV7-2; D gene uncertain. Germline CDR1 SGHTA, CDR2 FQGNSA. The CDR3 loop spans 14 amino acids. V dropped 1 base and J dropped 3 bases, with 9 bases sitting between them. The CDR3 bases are TGTGCCAGCAGCTTAGAACAGAAGTACTATGGCTACACCTTC. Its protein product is CASSLEQKYYGYTF. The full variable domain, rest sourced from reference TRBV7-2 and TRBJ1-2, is GAGVSQSPSNKVTEKGKDVELRCDPISGHTALYWYRQSLGQGLEFLIYFQGNSAPDKSGLPSDRFSAERTGGSVSTLTIQRTQQEDSAVYLCASSLEQKYYGYTFGSGTRLTVV.

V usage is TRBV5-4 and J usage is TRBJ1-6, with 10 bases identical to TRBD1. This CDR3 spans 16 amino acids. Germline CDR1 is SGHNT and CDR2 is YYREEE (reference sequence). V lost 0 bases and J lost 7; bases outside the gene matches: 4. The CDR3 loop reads CASSLAGQGGNSPLHF. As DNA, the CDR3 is TGTGCCAGCAGCTTGGCCGGACAGGGGGGAAATTCACCCCTCCACTTT.

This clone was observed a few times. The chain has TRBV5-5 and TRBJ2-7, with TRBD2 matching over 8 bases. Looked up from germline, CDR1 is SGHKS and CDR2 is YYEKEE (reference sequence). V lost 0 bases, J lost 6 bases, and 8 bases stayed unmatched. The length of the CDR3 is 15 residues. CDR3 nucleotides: TGTGCCAGCAGCTTGGTGACCAGCGGGAGTAGCGAGCAGTACTTC. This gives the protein CASSLVTSGSSEQYF.

CDR3 coding DNA: TGCAGCGTTCACTGGAGGGACATTCAGTACTTC. Protein sequence: CSVHWRDIQYF. V is TRBV29-1 and J is TRBJ2-4; D possibly corresponds to TRBD2 (6 bases). Germline assignment: CDR1 SQVTM and CDR2 ANQGSEA. Trimming shortened V by 5 bases and J by 8 bases, and 10 bases separated the two germline ends. The CDR3 has 11 amino acids.

CDR3 sequence (DNA): TGTGCCAGCAGTCAACCACGGGGGGCAGGAACTAATGAAAAACTGTTTTTT. Its protein product is CASSQPRGAGTNEKLFF. The rearrangement uses TRBV6-6 and TRBJ1-4; D possibly corresponds to TRBD1 (6 bases). CDR3 size: 17 residues. Trimming stripped 5 bases from V and 1 base from J, with 17 bases between. Germline loops: CDR1 MNHNY, CDR2 SVGAGI (reference sequence).

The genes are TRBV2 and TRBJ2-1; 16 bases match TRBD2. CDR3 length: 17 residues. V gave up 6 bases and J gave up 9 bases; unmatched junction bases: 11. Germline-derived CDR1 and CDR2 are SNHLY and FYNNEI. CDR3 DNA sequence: TGTGCCAGCAGGACGGGACTAGCGGGAGGGACTACAGTTGAGCAGTTCTTC. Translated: CASRTGLAGGTTVEQFF.

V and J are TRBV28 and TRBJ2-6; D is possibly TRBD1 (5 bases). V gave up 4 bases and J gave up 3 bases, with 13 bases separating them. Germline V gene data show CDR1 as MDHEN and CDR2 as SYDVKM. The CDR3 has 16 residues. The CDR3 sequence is CASSSRGAGGANVLTF. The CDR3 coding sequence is TGTGCCAGCAGTTCTAGGGGCGCCGGTGGGGCCAACGTCCTGACTTTC.

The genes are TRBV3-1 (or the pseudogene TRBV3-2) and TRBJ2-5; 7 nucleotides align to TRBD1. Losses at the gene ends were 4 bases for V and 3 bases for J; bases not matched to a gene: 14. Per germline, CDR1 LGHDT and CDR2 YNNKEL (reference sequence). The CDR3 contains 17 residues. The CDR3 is CASSPQLTGIGEETQYF. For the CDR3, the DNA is TGTGCCAGCAGCCCCCAGTTGACAGGGATAGGAGAAGAGACCCAGTACTTC.

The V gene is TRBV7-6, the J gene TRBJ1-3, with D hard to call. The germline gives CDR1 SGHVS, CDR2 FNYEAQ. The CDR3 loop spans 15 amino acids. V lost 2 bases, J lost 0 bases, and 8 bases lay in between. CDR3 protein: CASSLNSRSGNTIYF. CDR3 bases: TGTGCCAGCAGCTTAAACAGTCGCTCTGGAAACACCATATATTTT.